This T cell receptor (beta chain) was sequenced during a study of blood T cell repertoires in COVID-19. Note on this clone: Other DNA sequences in this sample translate to the same CDR3.

Generated by immunoSEQ multiplex PCR, the TCRdb table keeps only in-frame clones and is missing some. The profile shows about 300,000 clones, over 75% of them singletons. With 7 bases removed from V and 2 bases from J, the gap between germline ends came to 17 bases. CDR3 length: 15 residues. Germline CDR1 and CDR2: SGHKS and YYEKEE (reference sequence). The V and J genes are TRBV5-5 and TRBJ2-3; D uncertain. What was sequenced was PBMCs or T cells enriched from blood (not recorded which). This TCR came from a man younger than 45 who had recovered from COVID-19. CDR3 sequence: CASDLGLIATDTQYF. CDR3 nucleotides: TGTGCCAGCGACCTTGGGCTGATCGCCACAGATACGCAGTATTTT.